The 29 T cell receptor beta chains given below trace back to one sample, sequenced in a study of cytotoxic CD8 clonotypes in ibrutinib-treated CLL. Sequenced by immunoSEQ multiplex PCR; TCRdb stores in-frame clones only, minus some. The sample holds 60,000 or so clones, approximately 57% seen once. The specimen comprised PBMCs, sampled after 12 months of ibrutinib treatment. These receptor sequences come from a human donor with chronic lymphocytic leukemia.

This clone was counted ten times or more. The chain uses TRBV2 and TRBJ2-3; TRBD1 or TRBD2 may be the D gene (5 bases each). Per germline, CDR1 SNHLY and CDR2 FYNNEI. The V end lost 2 bases, the J end lost 5 bases, and 20 bases lay between the germline ends. CDR3 size: 17 residues. CDR3 nucleotide sequence: TGTGCCAGCAGTGAAAGCAGGGCCCTATCCCGGGGAGATACGCAGTATTTT. It encodes CASSESRALSRGDTQYF.

The chain combines TRBV6-6 with TRBJ1-5; 9 nucleotides agree with TRBD1. The CDR3 consists of 14 residues. CDR1 and CDR2 from the germline V gene are MNHNY and SVGAGI (reference sequence). The V segment lost 6 bases and the J segment 8 bases; nucleotides outside the gene matches: 8. The CDR3, as DNA: TGTGCCAGCAGCCCAGGGACAGGGTGGGAGCCCCAGCATTTT. This gives the protein CASSPGTGWEPQHF.

This clone occurred many times. The V call is TRBV28, the J call TRBJ1-5; D is possibly TRBD1 (6 bases). V gave up 7 bases and J gave up 3 bases, with 16 bases separating them. The CDR3 sequence is 15 residues long. Germline-derived CDR1 and CDR2 are MDHEN and SYDVKM. CDR3 in DNA: TGTGCCAGCACCCCGGGGGGGGCCCTCAATCAGCCCCAGCATTTT. Translated, it gives CASTPGGALNQPQHF. Combining the CDR3 with reference TRBV28 and TRBJ1-5 gives the whole variable domain DVKVTQSSRYLVKRTGEKVFLECVQDMDHENMFWYRQDPGLGLRLIYFSYDVKMKEKGDIPEGYSVSREKKERFSLILESASTNQTSMYLCASTPGGALNQPQHFGDGTRLSIL.

The rearrangement uses TRBV4-1 and TRBJ2-1, with TRBD2 matching over 10 bases. Germline values: CDR1 MGHRA, CDR2 YSYEKL. The CDR3 totals 14 residues. V shed 6 bases and J 9 bases; nucleotides not matched to a gene: 8. The DNA of the CDR3 is TGCGCCAGCAGTGGTAGCGGGGGGACGGGTGAGCAGTTCTTC. Translation gives CASSGSGGTGEQFF.

This clone came up many times. This chain joins TRBV4-1 and TRBJ2-4; TRBD1 might be the D (5 bases). V was cut by 0 bases and J by 6 bases, with 9 bases left in between. CDR1 is MGHRA, CDR2 YSYEKL, per germline. The CDR3 consists of 14 residues. The CDR3 DNA sequence: TGCGCCAGCAGCCAAGAAGGGCAGGGAAACATTCAGTACTTC. Translating gives CASSQEGQGNIQYF.

The CDR3 DNA reads as TGTGCCAGCAGCCTAGCGGGGACCTACGAGCAGTACGTC. It specifies CASSLAGTYEQYV. The chain carries TRBV6-5 and TRBJ2-7, with 9 bases fitting TRBD2. V was clipped by 6 bases and J by 2 bases; unmatched bases: 2. In germline, CDR1 is MNHEY, CDR2 SVGAGI. The CDR3 is 13 amino acids.

This chain links TRBV11-2 with TRBJ2-7, with a weak D call TRBD2 (5 bases). The germline V gene has CDR1 SGHAT and CDR2 FQNNGV. The germline V and J ends were trimmed by 3 bases and 6 bases, with 12 bases remaining between them. CDR3 size: 13 residues. CDR3 coding DNA: TGTGCCAGCAGCTTTAGCGCAATGGGCGAGCAGTACGTC. Translated, it gives CASSFSAMGEQYV.

Of note for this clone: Since a far larger clone is one base different, this is likely a read error. The chain is built from TRBV4-2 and TRBJ2-7, with D uncertain. Looked up from germline, CDR1 is LGHNA and CDR2 is YNFKEQ. The CDR3 is 13 amino acids. V lost 2 bases and J 2 bases, leaving 7 bases between the germline ends. The CDR3 protein is CASSQPGTYEQYF. CDR3 DNA: TGTGCCAGCAGCCAACCCGGTACCTACGAGCAGTACTTC.

V is TRBV5-4 and J is TRBJ2-2; 10 positions match TRBD2. In germline, CDR1 is SGHNT, CDR2 YYREEE (reference sequence). V lost 4 bases and J lost 4; bases outside the gene matches: 4. The CDR3 is 15 amino acids. CDR3 in amino acids: CASSPPSGGTGELFF. CDR3 DNA sequence: TGTGCCAGCAGCCCTCCTAGCGGGGGCACCGGGGAGCTGTTTTTT.

V is TRBV15 and J is TRBJ2-2; 8 bases line up with TRBD1. Germline V lookup: CDR1 LNHNV, CDR2 YYDKDF (reference sequence). CDR3 length: 16 residues. Trimming cost V 2 bases and J 7 bases; bases outside gene matches: 9. The CDR3: CATSRYGQGRGGELFF. The CDR3 DNA follows: TGTGCCACCAGCAGATACGGACAGGGACGAGGCGGGGAGCTGTTTTTT.

This clone was counted ten times or more. The chain employs TRBV6-1 and TRBJ1-2, with D hard to call. Trimming took 10 bases from V and 2 from J, leaving 14 bases between them. The CDR3 length is 13 residues. Germline-derived CDR1 and CDR2 are MNHNS and SASEGT. CDR3 sequence: CATKLWGNYGYTF. The DNA of the CDR3 is TGTGCCACCAAGCTATGGGGAAACTATGGCTACACCTTC.

This clone has a handful of counts. V and J are TRBV18 and TRBJ1-5; no clear D gene. CDR1 and CDR2 from the germline V gene are KGHSH and LQKENI. Trimming removed 1 base from V and 5 bases from J, with 18 bases in between. The CDR3 loop spans 17 amino acids. The DNA of the CDR3 is TGTGCCAGCTCACCACTCACCCCGGGTCCCACCCATCAGCCCCAGCATTTT. The encoded protein is CASSPLTPGPTHQPQHF.

This clone rates as medium-sized (0.01 to 0.1%). The gene calls are TRBV6-1 and TRBJ1-2; a possible D gene is TRBD1 (5 bases). CDR1 and CDR2 from the germline V gene are MNHNS and SASEGT. This CDR3 contains 11 residues. V gave up 7 bases and J gave up 6 bases, with 9 bases separating them. The DNA of the CDR3 is TGTGCCAGCACCGGGACTCATGGCTACACCTTC. This codes for CASTGTHGYTF.

The V gene is TRBV5-4, the J gene TRBJ1-2, with D unresolved. The germline gives CDR1 SGHNT, CDR2 YYREEE (reference sequence). The CDR3 loop spans 14 amino acids. V lost 4 bases, J lost 4 bases, and 14 bases lay in between. The CDR3 is CASSISRRAYGYTF. As DNA, the CDR3 is TGTGCCAGCAGCATTTCCCGACGGGCCTATGGCTACACCTTC.

This clone has ten or more counts. The V and J genes are TRBV4-1 and TRBJ2-2; perhaps TRBD2 as D (6 bases). In germline, CDR1 is MGHRA, CDR2 YSYEKL. The CDR3 covers 16 residues. Trimming stripped 1 base from V and 5 bases from J, with 14 bases between. The CDR3 sequence: CASSQVQLAGTGELFF. The CDR3 coding sequence is TGCGCCAGCAGCCAAGTCCAACTAGCTGGTACCGGGGAGCTGTTTTTT.

The table lists this clone with many counts. The chain links TRBV5-8 to TRBJ2-5; D is unresolved. V was trimmed by 2 bases and J by 1 base, leaving 9 bases between them. Germline CDR1 SGHTS, CDR2 YDEGEE. The CDR3 length is 14 residues. CDR3 DNA: TGTGCCAGCAGCTTTACAGAGCTCCAAGAGACCCAGTACTTC. This encodes CASSFTELQETQYF.

Here the CDR3 DNA reads TGCGCCAGCAGCCAAGTTGCCCCCGGGACAATAGAGACCCAGTACTTC. This sequence encodes CASSQVAPGTIETQYF. The chain combines TRBV4-1 with TRBJ2-5, with D tentatively TRBD1 (6 bases). The ends were cut back, 1 base at V and 4 bases at J, with 16 bases in the middle. This CDR3 is 16 amino acids long. Germline values: CDR1 MGHRA, CDR2 YSYEKL.

This clone has just a few counts. The J gene is TRBJ2-3, the V gene TRBV7-9, with D tentatively TRBD1 or TRBD2 (5 bases each). The germline V gene encodes CDR1 SEHNR and CDR2 FQNEAQ (reference sequence). Trimming took off 5 bases at V and 5 bases at J, with 23 bases between the two ends. The CDR3 has 17 residues. The CDR3 here is CASSPRVERLDGDTQYF. DNA of the CDR3: TGTGCCAGCAGCCCCAGGGTGGAGCGGCTAGATGGAGATACGCAGTATTTT.

There are many counts of this clone. The chain couples TRBV4-1 to TRBJ1-4; tentatively, D is TRBD1 (6 bases). Germline-derived CDR1 and CDR2 are MGHRA and YSYEKL. The CDR3 sequence is 15 residues long. The germline V and J ends were trimmed by 1 base and 4 bases, with 10 bases remaining between them. Here the CDR3 DNA reads TGCGCCAGCAGCCAAGGGACAGACTATAATGAAAAACTGTTTTTT. Translating it yields CASSQGTDYNEKLFF.

J is TRBJ2-2 and V is TRBV7-2, with D possibly matching TRBD2 (6 bases). The CDR3 has 15 amino acids. Trimming removed 5 bases from V and 4 bases from J, with 14 bases in between. CDR1 SGHTA and CDR2 FQGNSA come from the germline V gene. The DNA of the CDR3 is TGTGCCAGCAGCCCGACTAGAGCGGTCACCGGGGAGCTGTTTTTT. It specifies CASSPTRAVTGELFF.

This clone was recorded at least ten times. The V gene is TRBV6-6, the J gene TRBJ2-2, with D perhaps TRBD1 (6 bases). V lost 0 bases, J lost 7 bases, and 12 bases lay in between. The CDR3 spans 15 residues. The germline V gene has CDR1 MNHNY and CDR2 SVGAGI (reference sequence). CDR3: CASSYSARGFGELFF. The CDR3 bases are TGTGCCAGCAGTTACTCGGCCAGGGGATTCGGGGAGCTGTTTTTT.

The chain is built from TRBV2 and TRBJ2-7; 9 positions match TRBD2. There are 13 residues in the CDR3. V lost 6 bases and J lost 2; bases outside the gene matches: 2. Germline V gene data show CDR1 as SNHLY and CDR2 as FYNNEI. The CDR3 bases are TGTGCCAGCAGAGTAGCGGGAGCCTACGAGCAGTACTTC. Translation: CASRVAGAYEQYF.

V gene TRBV15 combines with J gene TRBJ2-1; 7 bases are a match to TRBD1. CDR3 size: 15 residues. In germline, CDR1 is LNHNV, CDR2 YYDKDF (reference sequence). Unmatched junction bases numbered 9, after V lost 6 bases and J lost 4 bases. CDR3 sequence (DNA): TGTGCCACCAGGCTGGGACAGAACTCTTACAATGAGCAGTTCTTC. Encoded protein: CATRLGQNSYNEQFF.

The CDR3 protein is CASSLQAGNEQYV. The CDR3 bases are TGTGCCAGCAGCTTACAGGCCGGTAACGAGCAGTACGTC. The chain recombines TRBV11-2 with TRBJ2-7; no clear D gene. Germline V gene sequence: CDR1 SGHAT, CDR2 FQNNGV. Trimming pared 2 bases from V and 5 bases from J, leaving 10 bases between. This CDR3 is built from 13 residues.

This clone was found many times. CDR3 coding DNA: TGTGCCAGCAGTTACTACTACGAGCAGTACTTC. This codes for CASSYYYEQYF. The chain links TRBV28 to TRBJ2-7, with D unresolved. Looked up from germline, CDR1 is MDHEN and CDR2 is SYDVKM. The V and J ends lost 4 bases and 3 bases respectively, with 4 bases between them. There are 11 residues in the CDR3.

The chain is built from TRBV5-4 and TRBJ1-1, with a tentative D call TRBD1 (6 bases). Germline-derived CDR1 and CDR2 are SGHNT and YYREEE (reference sequence). The CDR3 extends over 14 amino acids. Deletions cut 5 bases from V and 3 bases from J, with 14 bases between. CDR3 DNA: TGTGCCAGCAGAACAACAGGGAGGGACACTGAAGCTTTCTTT. It yields the protein CASRTTGRDTEAFF.

This chain joins TRBV7-9 and TRBJ2-2, with 7 bases fitting TRBD2. The CDR3 sequence is 16 residues long. Germline V gene data show CDR1 as SEHNR and CDR2 as FQNEAQ (reference sequence). V lost 1 base, J lost 4 bases, and 6 bases stayed unmatched. CDR3 sequence reads: CASSLVAGVGTGELFF. CDR3 nucleotides: TGTGCCAGCAGCTTAGTTGCGGGAGTGGGCACCGGGGAGCTGTTTTTT.

The CDR3 region has the DNA TGTGCCAGCAGCTTATTACCCTACTACGAGCAGTACTTC. It encodes CASSLLPYYEQYF. This rearrangement joins TRBV13 to TRBJ2-7; D unclear. Between the trimmed V and J ends, which lost 2 bases and 3 bases, there was a span of 8 bases. The germline gives CDR1 PRHDT, CDR2 FYEKMQ (reference sequence). The CDR3 is 13 amino acids.

V and J are TRBV6-5 and TRBJ2-5; D is uncertain. Per germline, CDR1 MNHEY and CDR2 SVGAGI. The CDR3 has 11 amino acids. V was cut by 6 bases and J by 5 bases, with 7 bases left in between. As DNA, the CDR3 is TGTGCCAGCAGGGGCTACGAGACCCAGTACTTC. Its protein product is CASRGYETQYF.